The 8 T cell receptor beta chains below come from one sample, sequenced in a study of T-cell reconstitution after alpha-beta-depleted transplantation in children. Unique molecular identifiers were incorporated when the TCRbeta library was constructed. MiXCR, run by TCRdb on the PCR reads, gives a single entry per CDR3 protein. Here the sample spans 490,000 or so distinct CDR3 sequences, about an eighth being singletons. This specimen consisted of PBMCs from the stem cell graft donor, obtained from the stem cell graft. These receptors were collected from a human donor who donated a stem cell graft to a child with combined immunodeficiency.

This clonotype was detected a few times. The chain recombines TRBV7-9 with TRBJ2-5; D not resolved. In germline, CDR1 is SEHNR, CDR2 FQNEAQ (reference sequence). The germline V and J ends were trimmed by 7 bases and 4 bases, with 13 bases remaining between them. The CDR3 is made up of 13 amino acids. The CDR3 loop is CASTHPWGETQYF. CDR3 DNA: TGTGCCAGCACCCACCCCTGGGGAGAGACCCAGTACTTC.

This clonotype was observed a few times. V is TRBV5-6 and J is TRBJ2-1; 9 nucleotides agree with TRBD2. Germline V gene sequence: CDR1 SGHDT, CDR2 YYEEEE. This CDR3 region has 17 residues. The J segment lost 1 base and the V segment lost 0 bases, leaving 5 bases of the junction unmatched. For the CDR3, the DNA is TGTGCCAGCAGCTTGGTTTCGAGCGGGGGGTCCTACAATGAGCAGTTCTTC. Residues: CASSLVSSGGSYNEQFF.

This clonotype was counted a few times. CDR3: CAISDPGLAGGGSYNEQFF. The DNA for the CDR3 is TGTGCCATCAGTGACCCGGGACTAGCGGGAGGGGGATCCTACAATGAGCAGTTCTTC. The chain links TRBV10-3 to TRBJ2-1; 16 bases fit TRBD2. The CDR3 is made up of 19 amino acids. Germline V gene data show CDR1 as ENHRY and CDR2 as SYGVKD. The V and J ends lost 3 bases and 1 base, in that order; junction bases with no gene match: 6.

The CDR3 spells CASSLGLAGGIGEQYF. The CDR3 nucleotides read TGCGCCAGCAGCTTGGGACTAGCGGGAGGGATCGGCGAGCAGTACTTC. The chain joins TRBV5-1 to TRBJ2-7; 14 positions match TRBD2. CDR1 and CDR2 from the germline V gene are SGHRS and YFSETQ. CDR3 length equals 16 residues. V was clipped by 0 bases and J by 6 bases; unmatched bases: 5.

Many counts were recorded for this clonotype. V gene TRBV6-2 or TRBV6-3 combines with J gene TRBJ2-7; D remains ambiguous. The CDR3 is made up of 13 amino acids. V lost 2 bases and J 4 bases, leaving 9 bases between the germline ends. CDR1 is MNHEY, CDR2 SVGEGT, per germline. CDR3 amino acids: CASSYRTDYEQYF. The CDR3 DNA is TGTGCCAGCAGTTACCGAACAGATTACGAGCAGTACTTC.

The chain carries TRBV14 and TRBJ2-5; D is uncertain. The CDR3 totals 14 residues. Trimming pared 0 bases from V and 3 bases from J, leaving 8 bases between. The V gene's germline CDR1 is SGHDN and CDR2 FVKESK. CDR3 bases: TGTGCCAGCAGCCAAGATAATAGGGAAGAGACCCAGTACTTC. Translated: CASSQDNREETQYF.

The rearrangement joins TRBV21-1 to TRBJ2-7; the DNA was not compared with TRBD2, the D call given in the table. TRBV21-1 is a known pseudogene. The CDR3 has 16 amino acids. The DNA of the CDR3 is TGTGCCAGCAGCAAAGGACAGCGGGAGCCAACCTACGAGCAGTACTTC. Protein sequence: CASSKGQREPTYEQYF.

The V call is TRBV7-3, the J call TRBJ2-2; D gene uncertain. The germline V gene has CDR1 SGHTA and CDR2 FQGTGA. Trimming stripped 0 bases from V and 4 bases from J, with 15 bases between. The CDR3 extends over 17 amino acids. CDR3 sequence (DNA): TGTGCCAGCAGCTTAACGGCCCCAATTGATTCCACCGGGGAGCTGTTTTTT. Translated: CASSLTAPIDSTGELFF.